These 26 T cell receptor beta chains share one sample of origin, sequenced in a study of blood T cell repertoires in COVID-19. Sequencing was performed with immunoSEQ multiplex PCR; in TCRdb, only in-frame clones are kept and a portion is missing. The sample includes over 200,000 clones, about 88% seen only once; the top ten take 0.55% to 0.75%. Sequenced: peripheral blood. The receptor set was obtained from a man aged 40-49 years with acute or convalescent COVID-19.

The chain uses TRBV6-5 and TRBJ2-2; 8 bases line up with TRBD1. The CDR3 totals 15 residues. CDR1 and CDR2 (germline): MNHEY, SVGAGI. J was trimmed by 4 bases and V by 3 bases; bases with no gene match: 4. CDR3 protein: CASSYQGASTGELFF. In DNA form, the CDR3 reads TGTGCCAGCAGTTATCAGGGGGCAAGCACCGGGGAGCTGTTTTTT.

This chain uses TRBV27 with TRBJ1-5; TRBD1 aligns across 7 bases. V was pared by 9 bases and J by 1 base, with 6 bases of the junction left unmatched. In germline, CDR1 is MNHEY, CDR2 SMNVEV (reference sequence). The CDR3 has 14 residues. The CDR3 coding sequence is TGTGCCAGTCGACAGGGCTCGAGCAATCAGCCCCAGCATTTT. It codes for CASRQGSSNQPQHF.

This chain joins TRBV2 and TRBJ2-1; TRBD2 matches at 11 bases. The CDR3 runs 15 residues. V was clipped by 7 bases and J by 8 bases; unmatched bases: 10. Germline-derived CDR1 and CDR2 are SNHLY and FYNNEI. The CDR3 is CASTEGSGGAHEQFF. For the CDR3, the DNA is TGTGCCAGCACCGAGGGTAGCGGGGGGGCCCATGAGCAGTTCTTC.

This clone has a single count. This rearrangement joins TRBV6-1 to TRBJ1-5; a possible D gene is TRBD1 (5 bases). The CDR3 is 13 amino acids. V shed 3 bases and J shed 4 bases, with 7 bases lying between them. In germline, CDR1 is MNHNS, CDR2 SASEGT. CDR3 sequence: CASSDQGNQPQHF. Written as DNA, the CDR3 is TGTGCCAGCAGTGACCAGGGTAATCAGCCCCAGCATTTT.

The genes are TRBV2 and TRBJ2-7; 9 bases are a match to TRBD2. This CDR3 has 15 residues. Germline V gives CDR1 SNHLY, CDR2 FYNNEI. The junction had 8 bases not matched to a gene; V was cut back by 6 bases and J by 2 bases. The CDR3 nucleotides read TGTGCCAGCAGCTTAGCGGGGGCCGGGACCTACGAGCAGTACTTC. It codes for CASSLAGAGTYEQYF. Drawing the rest from reference TRBV2 and TRBJ2-7, the complete variable domain is EPEVTQTPSHQVTQMGQEVILRCVPISNHLYFYWYRQILGQKVEFLVSFYNNEISEKSEIFDDQFSVERPDGSNFTLKIRSTKLEDSAMYFCASSLAGAGTYEQYFGPGTRLTVT.

This clone was recorded once. The chain uses TRBV9 and TRBJ2-1; TRBD2 matches at 11 bases. V lost 4 bases to trimming and J lost 4 bases; unmatched junction nucleotides: 10. The CDR3 has 17 residues. Germline-derived CDR1 and CDR2 are SGDLS and YYNGEE. The CDR3, as DNA: TGTGCCAGCAGCCCCGCCCCAACTAGCGGGGGATACAATGAGCAGTTCTTC. Protein sequence: CASSPAPTSGGYNEQFF.

The CDR3 coding sequence is TGCGCCAGCAGCTTGGTGACAGGGGGCGCACATGGCTACACCTTC. Its protein product is CASSLVTGGAHGYTF. This chain joins TRBV5-1 and TRBJ1-2; TRBD1 matches at 10 bases. CDR1 and CDR2 from the germline V gene are SGHRS and YFSETQ. V lost 0 bases, J lost 6 bases, and 5 bases stayed unmatched. The CDR3 is made up of 15 amino acids.

The V and J genes are TRBV7-2 and TRBJ2-5; D perhaps matches TRBD1 (6 bases). CDR3 length: 11 amino acids. V was pared by 5 bases and J by 12 bases, with 13 bases between. Germline V CDR1 and CDR2: SGHTA, FQGNSA. The CDR3 loop reads CASSTQGRKYF. CDR3 DNA: TGTGCCAGCAGCACACAGGGCAGGAAGTACTTC.

V is TRBV6-1 and J is TRBJ2-7; weak D call: TRBD1 (6 bases). Looked up from germline, CDR1 is MNHNS and CDR2 is SASEGT. Between the trimmed V and J ends, which lost 3 bases and 2 bases, there was a span of 17 bases. The CDR3 is made up of 16 amino acids. CDR3 region: CASSDADREYAYEQYF. DNA for the CDR3: TGTGCCAGCAGTGACGCGGACAGAGAGTATGCCTACGAGCAGTACTTC.

This clone was picked up one time. The chain recombines TRBV5-1 with TRBJ2-1, with 10 bases fitting TRBD2. The V gene's germline CDR1 is SGHRS and CDR2 YFSETQ. The CDR3 is 15 amino acids. Trimming removed 0 bases from V and 9 bases from J; junction bases left unmatched: 6. The CDR3 bases are TGCGCCAGCAGCTTGGTAGCTAGCGGGGGATTTGAGCAGTTCTTC. Translating it yields CASSLVASGGFEQFF.

This rearrangement joins TRBV3-1 (or the pseudogene TRBV3-2) to TRBJ2-1; 11 bases map to TRBD2. With 4 bases clipped from V and 9 bases from J, the junction kept 11 bases outside the gene matches. The CDR3 is 16 residues long. Germline V CDR1 and CDR2: LGHDT, YNNKEL (reference sequence). In DNA form, the CDR3 reads TGTGCCAGCAGCCTTGGCCCGGGGCTAGCGGGAGGTGAGCAGTTCTTC. Residues: CASSLGPGLAGGEQFF.

This clone has a handful of counts. The genes are TRBV6-2 or TRBV6-3 and TRBJ2-1, with 8 bases identical to TRBD2. The J segment lost 4 bases and the V segment lost 2 bases, leaving 4 bases of the junction unmatched. In germline, CDR1 is MNHEY, CDR2 SVGEGT. CDR3 size: 15 residues. The CDR3 DNA is TGTGCCAGCAGTTACGGGGGGACTAGTTACAATGAGCAGTTCTTC. Protein: CASSYGGTSYNEQFF.

The rearrangement joins TRBV2 to TRBJ1-5; TRBD1 matches at 7 bases. Trimming at V came to 5 bases and at J to 2 bases, leaving 3 bases not matched to a gene. CDR3 length: 14 amino acids. Germline loops: CDR1 SNHLY, CDR2 FYNNEI. CDR3 residues: CASSFQGGNQPQHF. For the CDR3, the DNA is TGTGCCAGCAGTTTTCAGGGGGGCAATCAGCCCCAGCATTTT.

This chain uses TRBV2 with TRBJ2-5; 9 positions match TRBD1. This CDR3 comprises 15 residues. The V segment lost 4 bases and the J segment 4 bases; nucleotides outside the gene matches: 7. CDR1 is SNHLY and CDR2 is FYNNEI in the germline V gene. CDR3 amino acids: CASSGTGQGGETQYF. The CDR3 coding sequence is TGTGCCAGCAGTGGGACGGGACAGGGAGGAGAGACCCAGTACTTC.

The V and J genes are TRBV5-8 and TRBJ2-3; 11 bases are a match to TRBD2. The CDR3 is 15 residues long. CDR1 and CDR2 from the germline V gene are SGHTS and YDEGEE. V lost 4 bases to trimming and J lost 3 bases; unmatched junction nucleotides: 4. CDR3 sequence reads: CASSNGLAGTDTQYF. The CDR3 DNA reads TGTGCCAGCAGCAATGGACTAGCGGGTACAGATACGCAGTATTTT.

The rearrangement uses TRBV28 and TRBJ2-1, with 9 bases aligning to TRBD2. Per germline, CDR1 MDHEN and CDR2 SYDVKM. V was clipped by 6 bases and J by 2 bases; unmatched bases: 5. The CDR3 extends over 15 amino acids. The CDR3 region has the DNA TGTGCCAGCAGCAGTTTAGCGGGAGCCTACAATGAGCAGTTCTTC. The encoded protein is CASSSLAGAYNEQFF.

The chain carries TRBV1 and TRBJ2-7; the D call of TRBD2 is as the table states it, not checked on the DNA. TRBV1 is reported as a pseudogene. The CDR3 totals 18 residues. CDR3 protein: CTSSQAGTTPLRSYEQYF. CDR3 in DNA: TGCACCAGCAGCCAAGCCGGGACTACCCCACTACGGTCCTACGAGCAGTACTTC.

The chain uses TRBV9 and TRBJ1-5; D unresolved. Germline V gene data show CDR1 as SGDLS and CDR2 as YYNGEE. CDR3 length: 15 amino acids. Trimming left V 0 bases short and J 5 bases short, with 12 bases between. DNA for the CDR3: TGTGCCAGCAGCGTAGGGGCCGTTGGCGATCAGCCCCAGCATTTT. Translating gives CASSVGAVGDQPQHF. Combining the CDR3 with reference TRBV9 and TRBJ1-5 gives the whole variable domain DSGVTQTPKHLITATGQRVTLRCSPRSGDLSVYWYQQSLDQGLQFLIQYYNGEERAKGNILERFSAQQFPDLHSELNLSSLELGDSALYFCASSVGAVGDQPQHFGDGTRLSIL.

The genes are TRBV7-8 and TRBJ1-2; maybe TRBD1 (5 bases). The V gene lost 3 bases and the J gene lost 3 bases, with 11 bases spanning the gap. CDR3 length: 14 residues. Per germline, CDR1 SGHVS and CDR2 FQNEAQ. CDR3 loop: CASSFVDSYYGYTF. CDR3 DNA sequence: TGTGCCAGCAGCTTCGTCGACAGTTACTATGGCTACACCTTC.

This chain links TRBV14 with TRBJ1-2; 7 bases are shared with TRBD1. Germline V gives CDR1 SGHDN, CDR2 FVKESK. With V trimmed by 1 base and J by 3 bases, 5 bases remained unmatched. The CDR3 loop spans 15 amino acids. The CDR3 protein is CASSQARGQYYGYTF. CDR3 coding DNA: TGTGCCAGCAGCCAAGCAAGGGGACAGTACTATGGCTACACCTTC. The full variable domain, completed using reference TRBV14 and TRBJ1-2, is EAGVTQFPSHSVIEKGQTVTLRCDPISGHDNLYWYRRVMGKEIKFLLHFVKESKQDESGMPNNRFLAERTGGTYSTLKVQPAELEDSGVYFCASSQARGQYYGYTFGSGTRLTVV.

A single count supports this clone. This chain links TRBV16 with TRBJ2-7, with 10 nucleotides matching TRBD2. Germline CDR1 is KGHSY and CDR2 is FQNENV. V lost 5 bases and J lost 3; bases outside the gene matches: 7. The CDR3 loop spans 15 amino acids. The CDR3, as DNA: TGTGCCAGCAGCGAACGTAAGCGGGGGGGCTACGAGCAGTACTTC. Translated: CASSERKRGGYEQYF.

The gene calls are TRBV6-4 and TRBJ2-7; 10 bases are a match to TRBD2. This CDR3 contains 19 residues. CDR1 MRHNA and CDR2 SNTAGT come from the germline V gene. V gave up 2 bases and J gave up 0 bases; unmatched junction bases: 13. The CDR3 here is CASSDPQLGVAGGSYEQYF. The DNA of the CDR3 is TGTGCCAGCAGTGACCCCCAACTCGGGGTAGCGGGGGGCTCCTACGAGCAGTACTTC.

The chain uses TRBV10-1 and TRBJ2-7, with TRBD1 matching 7 bases. This CDR3 is 13 amino acids long. The germline V gene encodes CDR1 WNHNN and CDR2 SYGVQD (reference sequence). Losses at the gene ends were 4 bases for V and 3 bases for J; bases not matched to a gene: 3. The CDR3 spells CASSAGQLYEQYF. The CDR3 DNA follows: TGCGCCAGCAGTGCGGGACAGCTCTACGAGCAGTACTTC.

The CDR3 is CASSPRGRLNEQFF. The CDR3 DNA reads TGTGCCAGCTCCCCAAGAGGCAGATTAAATGAGCAGTTCTTC. The chain is built from TRBV18 and TRBJ2-1; D is uncertain. V was trimmed by 6 bases and J by 7 bases, leaving 16 bases between them. From germline, CDR1 is KGHSH and CDR2 LQKENI. CDR3 size: 14 residues.

The rearrangement links TRBV28 to TRBJ2-5, with D possibly being TRBD2 (6 bases). The length of the CDR3 is 15 residues. Germline CDR1 is MDHEN and CDR2 is SYDVKM. Trimming took off 4 bases at V and 0 bases at J, with 12 bases between the two ends. In DNA, the CDR3 is TGTGCCAGCAGTTCCCCGAGCGGGTACCAAGAGACCCAGTACTTC. Protein sequence: CASSSPSGYQETQYF.

The chain links TRBV6-2 or TRBV6-3 to TRBJ2-1; 14 bases map to TRBD2. J was trimmed by 8 bases and V by 0 bases; bases with no gene match: 15. The CDR3 is made up of 20 amino acids. Germline loops: CDR1 MNHEY, CDR2 SVGEGT. The chain's CDR3 is CASSYSPVKTSGREQYEQFF. Here the CDR3 DNA reads TGTGCCAGCAGTTACTCCCCAGTCAAGACTAGCGGGAGGGAACAATATGAGCAGTTCTTC.